The rows below give T cell receptor beta chains drawn from one sample of a study of regulatory T cells in long-lasting Graves disease. TCRdb ran MiXCR on the multiplex PCR reads and lists one entry per CDR3 protein. This repertoire shows about 220,000 distinct CDR3 sequences, approximately 19% found once; its top ten account for about 10%. The same data also went into a second study, on T cells in Graves' hyperthyroidism and ophthalmopathy.

The sample in question was peripheral blood mononuclear cells (PBMCs), obtained at new diagnosis, from a patient treated with antithyroid drugs. The receptors shown here come from a woman under 40 with Graves disease. Each CDR3 is given with its conserved first and last residue. A D gene is named only where the DNA matches it firmly. Not every row has a clone size; where given, it reads once, few, many or a size class.

V	D	length	size	J	DNA	CDR3
TRBV3-1	-	18	few	TRBJ1-4	TGTGCCAGCAGCCAAGTAGGAGGCGAGGAAGCAACTAATGAAAAACTGTTTTTT	CASSQVGGEEATNEKLFF
TRBV11-3	-	14	-	TRBJ1-6	TGTGCCAACAGCTTAGGACCGGGGGGTTCACCCCTCCACTTC	CANSLGPGGSPLHF
TRBV12-3/TRBV12-4	TRBD1	16	many	TRBJ1-1	TGTGCCAGCAGTTCCACCACGGACAGGGCGGGCACTGAAGCTTTCTTT	CASSSTTDRAGTEAFF
TRBV15	-	12	-	TRBJ2-7	TGTGCCACCAGCGGCGGGACGGCAGAGCAGTACTTC	CATSGGTAEQYF
TRBV19	TRBD2	18	many	TRBJ2-3	TGTGCCAGTAGTTTCCGAATCCATCTAGCGGGGGCCACAGATACGCAGTATTTT	CASSFRIHLAGATDTQYF
TRBV28	-	14	-	TRBJ1-2	TGTGCCAGCAACCGGTCCCCCGGCGAATATGGCTACACCTTC	CASNRSPGEYGYTF
TRBV25-1	-	13	many	TRBJ1-5	TGTGCCAGCAGTGATCAGGGTTTACAGCCCCAGCATTTT	CASSDQGLQPQHF
TRBV24-1	TRBD1	14	many	TRBJ1-4	TGTGCCACCAGTCGGACAGGACTTAATGAAAAACTGTTTTTT	CATSRTGLNEKLFF
TRBV12-3/TRBV12-4	TRBD2	21	-	TRBJ2-3	TGTGCCAGCAGTTTAGCGCGGGGACTAGCGGGAGGCCTAGGTCCCACAGATACGCAGTATTTT	CASSLARGLAGGLGPTDTQYF
TRBV27	-	12	many	TRBJ1-5	TGTGCCAGCAGTTTACATTATGGGCCCCAGCATTTT	CASSLHYGPQHF
TRBV27	-	14	few	TRBJ2-1	TGTGCCAGCAGTAGGGGGGGCCGTTCGAATGAGCAGTTCTTC	CASSRGGRSNEQFF
TRBV2	TRBD1	14	-	TRBJ1-4	TGTGCCAGCATTAAGACAGGGACAGGGGAAAAACTGTTTTTT	CASIKTGTGEKLFF
TRBV6-1	TRBD1	19	many	TRBJ1-5	TGTGCCAGCAGTGAAGACCGGACAGGGGGAACCAAGGGACATCAGCCCCAGCATTTT	CASSEDRTGGTKGHQPQHF
TRBV9	-	17	-	TRBJ2-7	TGTGCCAGCAGCGGTATTGGCCGGGCTGGCGGCCTATGGGAGCAGTACTTC	CASSGIGRAGGLWEQYF
TRBV20-1	TRBD2	17	many	TRBJ2-3	TGCAGTGCTAGATCTAGCGGGGGGGGGTTTAGCACAGATACGCAGTATTTT	CSARSSGGGFSTDTQYF
TRBV6-7	-	12	-	TRBJ1-4	TGTGCCAGCAGCTCCAGGGCGGAAAAACTGTTTTTT	CASSSRAEKLFF
TRBV28	TRBD1	15	many	TRBJ1-1	TGTGCCAGCAGTGTCCTACAGGGGGCCGTAGCTGAAGCTTTCTTT	CASSVLQGAVAEAFF
TRBV3-1	-	13	few	TRBJ2-6	TGTGCCAGCAGCCAAGATCCCCTGAACGTCCTGACTTTC	CASSQDPLNVLTF
TRBV3-1	-	17	many	TRBJ2-3	TGTGCCAGCAGCCAAGATAAAGGACTTCTGATCACAGATACGCAGTATTTT	CASSQDKGLLITDTQYF
TRBV30	-	17	-	TRBJ2-6	TGTGCCTGGAGAAATAGGATCGGAAGGTCTGGGGCCAACGTCCTGACTTTC	CAWRNRIGRSGANVLTF
TRBV19	TRBD1	16	few	TRBJ2-6	TGTGCCAGTATTAAGCGGACAGGGCCTGGGGCCAACGTCCTGACTTTC	CASIKRTGPGANVLTF
TRBV15	-	13	-	TRBJ1-5	TGTGCCACCAGCAGAGGGGGAAATCAGCCCCAGCATTTT	CATSRGGNQPQHF
TRBV19	-	17	many	TRBJ1-2	TGTGCCAGTAGTCCGGCCGCGCATATTATTTCTAACTATGGCTACACCTTC	CASSPAAHIISNYGYTF
TRBV7-8	TRBD1	15	many	TRBJ1-3	TGTGCCAGCAGCCGAGGGACAGCCTCTGGAAACACCATATATTTT	CASSRGTASGNTIYF
TRBV9	-	13	many	TRBJ1-1	TGTGCCAGCAGCGTAGGAATCGACAGGGAAGCTTTCTTT	CASSVGIDREAFF
TRBV12-3/TRBV12-4	TRBD2	16	many	TRBJ2-1	TGTGCCAGCAGTTTATTGGGCGGGGGGCCAACCAATGAGCAGTTCTTC	CASSLLGGGPTNEQFF
TRBV12-3/TRBV12-4	-	14	many	TRBJ1-3	TGTGCCAGCAGTTCCTGGGGCTCTGGAAACACCATATATTTT	CASSSWGSGNTIYF
TRBV7-2	-	15	-	TRBJ2-1	TGTGCCAGCAGCTTAAGACGGTCAAGGTACAATGAGCAGTTCTTC	CASSLRRSRYNEQFF
TRBV28	-	15	many	TRBJ1-1	TGTGCCAGCAGTTCCCTGCGAAATTGGAACACTGAAGCTTTCTTT	CASSSLRNWNTEAFF
TRBV28	-	12	-	TRBJ1-1	TGTGCCAGCAGCCTCGCCTCCACTGAAGCTTTCTTT	CASSLASTEAFF
TRBV5-4	TRBD1	16	many	TRBJ2-5	TGTGCCAGCAGCTTGTCCGGGACAGGCGGACTGCGAGACCAGTACTTC	CASSLSGTGGLRDQYF
TRBV28	TRBD1	16	many	TRBJ1-2	TGTGCCAGCAGCCCTGACAGGGACAATGCTAACTATGGCTACACCTTC	CASSPDRDNANYGYTF
TRBV6-1	TRBD2	15	many	TRBJ2-1	TGTGCCAGCACGGCTGGGACTAGCGAGAACAATGAGCAGTTCTTC	CASTAGTSENNEQFF
TRBV11-2	-	18	many	TRBJ2-7	TGTGCCAGCAGCCCCCTATCCCGTAGGCGGAATAGCTCCTACGAGCAGTACTTC	CASSPLSRRRNSSYEQYF
TRBV25-1	TRBD2	16	many	TRBJ2-1	TGTGCCAGCAGTGGGGGACTAGCGGGGGCCTACAATGAGCAGTTCTTC	CASSGGLAGAYNEQFF
TRBV28	-	12	many	TRBJ1-1	TGTGCCAGCAGTCCCCAGTGGGGGGAAGCTTTCTTT	CASSPQWGEAFF
TRBV20-1	-	14	many	TRBJ2-7	TGCAGTGCTAGAGCTCTCTCCGGGTTGTACGAGCAGTACTTC	CSARALSGLYEQYF
TRBV4-2	-	16	few	TRBJ2-3	TGTGCCAGCAGCCAAGAACGACATGGGAGCACAGATACGCAGTATTTT	CASSQERHGSTDTQYF
TRBV12-3/TRBV12-4	TRBD1	14	many	TRBJ2-1	TGTGCCAGCAGCCCAATGAGGACAGGGGGGGAGCAGTTCTTC	CASSPMRTGGEQFF
TRBV9	TRBD2	15	few	TRBJ2-1	TGTGCCAGCAGCGTAAGGCGGGAGTCTGATAATGAGCAGTTCTTC	CASSVRRESDNEQFF
TRBV10-3	-	16	once	TRBJ2-1	TGTGCCATCAGTGTTCAGGGACTCACCCTCTACAATGAGCAGTTCTTC	CAISVQGLTLYNEQFF
TRBV12-3/TRBV12-4	-	15	many	TRBJ1-2	TGTGCCAGCAGTCGACAAGGGGCCCTTAACTATGGCTACACCTTC	CASSRQGALNYGYTF
TRBV18	TRBD1	16	many	TRBJ1-1	TGTGCCAGCTCACCGGACAGGCCCAACGTGGGCACTGAAGCTTTCTTT	CASSPDRPNVGTEAFF